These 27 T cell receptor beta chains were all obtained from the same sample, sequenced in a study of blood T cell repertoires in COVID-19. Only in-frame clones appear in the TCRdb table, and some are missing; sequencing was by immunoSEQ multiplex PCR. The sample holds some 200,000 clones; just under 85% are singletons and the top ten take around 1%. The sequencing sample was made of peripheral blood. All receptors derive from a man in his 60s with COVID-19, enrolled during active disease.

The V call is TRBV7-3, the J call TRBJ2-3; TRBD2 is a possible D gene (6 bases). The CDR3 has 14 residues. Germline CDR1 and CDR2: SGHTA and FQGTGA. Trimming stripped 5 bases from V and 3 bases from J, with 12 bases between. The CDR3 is CASSAPGGTDTQYF. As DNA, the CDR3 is TGTGCCAGCAGCGCTCCCGGGGGTACAGATACGCAGTATTTT.

This CDR3 reads CASSDGTATNEKLFF. CDR3 in DNA: TGCGCCAGCAGCGACGGGACTGCAACTAATGAAAAACTGTTTTTT. The rearrangement uses TRBV5-1 and TRBJ1-4, with a tentative D call TRBD1 (5 bases). The V gene lost 4 bases and the J gene lost 0 bases, with 10 bases spanning the gap. The CDR3 loop spans 15 amino acids. The V gene's germline CDR1 is SGHRS and CDR2 YFSETQ.

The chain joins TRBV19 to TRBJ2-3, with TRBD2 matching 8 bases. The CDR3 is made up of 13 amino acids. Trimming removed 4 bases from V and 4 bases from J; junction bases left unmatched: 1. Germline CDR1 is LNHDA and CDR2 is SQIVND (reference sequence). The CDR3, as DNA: TGTGCCAGTAGTAACGGGAGGGCAGATACGCAGTATTTT. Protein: CASSNGRADTQYF.

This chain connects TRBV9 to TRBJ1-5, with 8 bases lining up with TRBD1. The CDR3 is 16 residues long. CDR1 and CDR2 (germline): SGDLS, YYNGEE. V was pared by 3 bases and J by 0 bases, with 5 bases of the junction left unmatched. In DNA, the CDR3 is TGTGCCAGCAGCGCCGGGACAGGACATAGCAATCAGCCCCAGCATTTT. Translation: CASSAGTGHSNQPQHF.

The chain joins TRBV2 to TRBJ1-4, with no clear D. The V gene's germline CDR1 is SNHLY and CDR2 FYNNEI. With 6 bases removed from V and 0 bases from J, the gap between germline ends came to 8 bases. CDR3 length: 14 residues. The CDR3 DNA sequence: TGTGCCAGCAGCGAGGTTGCAACTAATGAAAAACTGTTTTTT. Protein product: CASSEVATNEKLFF.

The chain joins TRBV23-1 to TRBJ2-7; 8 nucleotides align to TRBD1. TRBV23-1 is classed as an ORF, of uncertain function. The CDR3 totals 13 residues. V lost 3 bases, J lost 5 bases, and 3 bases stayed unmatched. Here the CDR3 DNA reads TGCGCCAGCAGTCACGAGACAGGGGACGAGCAGTACTTC. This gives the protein CASSHETGDEQYF.

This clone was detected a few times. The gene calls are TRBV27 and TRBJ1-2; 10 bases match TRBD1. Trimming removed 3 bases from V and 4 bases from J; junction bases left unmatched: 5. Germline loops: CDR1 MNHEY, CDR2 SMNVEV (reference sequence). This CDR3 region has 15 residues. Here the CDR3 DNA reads TGTGCCAGCAGTTTCAGGACAGGGGGGCCCTATGGCTACACCTTC. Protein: CASSFRTGGPYGYTF.

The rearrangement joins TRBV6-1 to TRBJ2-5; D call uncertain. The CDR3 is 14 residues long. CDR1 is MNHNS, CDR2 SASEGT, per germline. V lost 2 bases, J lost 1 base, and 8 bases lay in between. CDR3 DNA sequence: TGTGCCAGCAGTGAATTTGGGCCCCAAGAGACCCAGTACTTC. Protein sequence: CASSEFGPQETQYF.

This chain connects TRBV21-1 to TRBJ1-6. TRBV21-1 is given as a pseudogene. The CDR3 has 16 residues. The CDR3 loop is CASSKIPGTYNSPLHF. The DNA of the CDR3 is TGTGCCAGCAGCAAAATCCCGGGTACCTATAATTCACCCCTCCACTTT.

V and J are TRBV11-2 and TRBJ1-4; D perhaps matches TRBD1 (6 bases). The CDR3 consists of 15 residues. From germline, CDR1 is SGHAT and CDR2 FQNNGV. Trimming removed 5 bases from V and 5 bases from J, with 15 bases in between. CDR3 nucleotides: TGTGCCAGCAGCGTCGGGGACAAGTGGAATGAAAAACTGTTTTTT. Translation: CASSVGDKWNEKLFF. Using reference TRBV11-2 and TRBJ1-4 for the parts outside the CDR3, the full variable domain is EAGVAQSPRYKIIEKRQSVAFWCNPISGHATLYWYQQILGQGPKLLIQFQNNGVVDDSQLPKDRFSAERLKGVDSTLKIQPAKLEDSAVYLCASSVGDKWNEKLFFGSGTQLSVL.

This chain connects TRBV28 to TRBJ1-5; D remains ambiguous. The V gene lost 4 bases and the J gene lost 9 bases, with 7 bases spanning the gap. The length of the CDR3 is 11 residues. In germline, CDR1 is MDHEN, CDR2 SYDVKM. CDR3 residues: CASSSPGPQHF. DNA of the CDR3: TGTGCCAGCAGTTCCCCCGGGCCCCAGCATTTT.

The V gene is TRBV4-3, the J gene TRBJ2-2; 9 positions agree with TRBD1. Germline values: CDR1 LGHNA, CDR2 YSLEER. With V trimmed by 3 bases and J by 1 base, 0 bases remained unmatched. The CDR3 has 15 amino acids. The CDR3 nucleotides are TGCGCCAGCAGCCAGGACAGGGGGAACACCGGGGAGCTGTTTTTT. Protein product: CASSQDRGNTGELFF.

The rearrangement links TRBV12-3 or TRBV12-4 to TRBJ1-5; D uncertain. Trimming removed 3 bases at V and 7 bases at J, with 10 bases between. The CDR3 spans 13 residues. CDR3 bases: TGTGCCAGCAGTTTGGGCCAGCCACAGCCCCAGCATTTT. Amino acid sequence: CASSLGQPQPQHF.

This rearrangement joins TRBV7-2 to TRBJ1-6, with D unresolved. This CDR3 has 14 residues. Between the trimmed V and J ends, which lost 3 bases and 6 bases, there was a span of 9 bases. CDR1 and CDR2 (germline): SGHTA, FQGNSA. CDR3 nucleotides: TGTGCCAGCAGCTTGCAACTCTCTAATTCACCCCTCCACTTT. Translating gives CASSLQLSNSPLHF.

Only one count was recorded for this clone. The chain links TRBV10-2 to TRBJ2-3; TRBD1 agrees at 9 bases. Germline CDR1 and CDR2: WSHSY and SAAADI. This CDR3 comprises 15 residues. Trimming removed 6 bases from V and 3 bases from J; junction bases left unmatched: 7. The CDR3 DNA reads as TGCGCCAGCAGCCCCGGGACAGGGACTACAGATACGCAGTATTTT. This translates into CASSPGTGTTDTQYF.

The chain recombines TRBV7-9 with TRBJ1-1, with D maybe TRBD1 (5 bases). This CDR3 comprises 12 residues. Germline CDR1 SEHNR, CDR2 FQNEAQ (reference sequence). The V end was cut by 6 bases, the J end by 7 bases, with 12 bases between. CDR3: CASRPGHFEAFF. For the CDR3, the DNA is TGTGCCAGCAGGCCAGGACACTTTGAAGCTTTCTTT.

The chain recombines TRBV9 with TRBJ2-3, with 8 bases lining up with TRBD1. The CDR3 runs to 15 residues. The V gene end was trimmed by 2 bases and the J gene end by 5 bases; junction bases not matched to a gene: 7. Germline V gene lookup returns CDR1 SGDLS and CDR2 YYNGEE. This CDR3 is CASSVEPGGRDTQYF. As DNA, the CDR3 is TGTGCCAGCAGCGTGGAACCAGGGGGCAGAGATACGCAGTATTTT.

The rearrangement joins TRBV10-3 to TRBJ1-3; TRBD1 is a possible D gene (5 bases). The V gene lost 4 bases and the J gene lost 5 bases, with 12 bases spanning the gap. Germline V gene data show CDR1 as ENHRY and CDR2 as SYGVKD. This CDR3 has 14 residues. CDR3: CAISGGSGRNTIYF. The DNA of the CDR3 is TGTGCCATCAGTGGGGGCTCAGGAAGAAACACCATATATTTT.

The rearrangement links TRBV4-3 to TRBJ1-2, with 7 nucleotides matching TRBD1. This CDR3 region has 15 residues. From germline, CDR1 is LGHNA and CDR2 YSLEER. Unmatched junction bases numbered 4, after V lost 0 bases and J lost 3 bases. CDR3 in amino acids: CASSQEGQGDYGYTF. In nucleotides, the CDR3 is TGCGCCAGCAGCCAAGAAGGGCAGGGGGACTATGGCTACACCTTC.

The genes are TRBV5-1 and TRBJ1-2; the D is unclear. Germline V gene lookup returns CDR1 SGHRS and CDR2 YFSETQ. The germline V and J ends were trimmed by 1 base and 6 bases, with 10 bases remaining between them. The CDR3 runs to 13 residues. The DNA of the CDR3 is TGCGCCAGCAGCTTGTTTAACGCAGATGGCTACACCTTC. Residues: CASSLFNADGYTF.

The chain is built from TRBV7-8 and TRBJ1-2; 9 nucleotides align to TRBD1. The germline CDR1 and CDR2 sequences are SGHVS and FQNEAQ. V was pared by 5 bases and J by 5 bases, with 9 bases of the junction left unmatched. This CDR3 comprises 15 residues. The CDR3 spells CASSLQGALNYGYTF. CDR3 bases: TGTGCCAGCAGCCTACAGGGGGCGCTTAATTATGGCTACACCTTC.

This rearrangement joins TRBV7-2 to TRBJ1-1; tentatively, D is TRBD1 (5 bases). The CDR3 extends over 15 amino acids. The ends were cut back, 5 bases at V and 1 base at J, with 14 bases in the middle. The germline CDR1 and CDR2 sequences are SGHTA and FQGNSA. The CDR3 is CASSVTRVRNTEAFF. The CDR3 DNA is TGTGCCAGCAGCGTTACCAGGGTGCGGAACACTGAAGCTTTCTTT.

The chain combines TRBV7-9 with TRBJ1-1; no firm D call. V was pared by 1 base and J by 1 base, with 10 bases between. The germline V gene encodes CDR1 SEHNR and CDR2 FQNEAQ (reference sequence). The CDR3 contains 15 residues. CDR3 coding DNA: TGTGCCAGCAGCTTAGGAGGAGGGAGGAACACTGAAGCTTTCTTT. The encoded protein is CASSLGGGRNTEAFF. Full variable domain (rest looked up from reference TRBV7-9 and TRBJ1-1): DTGVSQNPRHKITKRGQNVTFRCDPISEHNRLYWYRQTLGQGPEFLTYFQNEAQLEKSRLLSDRFSAERPKGSFSTLEIQRTEQGDSAMYLCASSLGGGRNTEAFFGQGTRLTVV.

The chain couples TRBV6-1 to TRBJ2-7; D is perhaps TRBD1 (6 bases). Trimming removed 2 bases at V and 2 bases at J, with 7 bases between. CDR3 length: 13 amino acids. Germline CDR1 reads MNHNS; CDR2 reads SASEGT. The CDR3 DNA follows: TGTGCCAGCAGTGAACCAGGGGCCTACGAGCAGTACTTC. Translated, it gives CASSEPGAYEQYF.

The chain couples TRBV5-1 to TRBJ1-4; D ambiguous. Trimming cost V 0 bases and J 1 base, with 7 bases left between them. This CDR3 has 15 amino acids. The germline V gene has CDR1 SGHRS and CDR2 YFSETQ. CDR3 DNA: TGCGCCAGCAGCTTGGCCGAGGGAACTAATGAAAAACTGTTTTTT. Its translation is CASSLAEGTNEKLFF.

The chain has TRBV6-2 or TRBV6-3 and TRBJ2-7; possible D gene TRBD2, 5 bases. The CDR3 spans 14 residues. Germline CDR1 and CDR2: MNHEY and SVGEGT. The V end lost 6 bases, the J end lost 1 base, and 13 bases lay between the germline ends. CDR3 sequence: CASSTRTPSYEQYF. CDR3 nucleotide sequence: TGTGCCAGCAGCACCCGGACTCCATCCTACGAGCAGTACTTC.

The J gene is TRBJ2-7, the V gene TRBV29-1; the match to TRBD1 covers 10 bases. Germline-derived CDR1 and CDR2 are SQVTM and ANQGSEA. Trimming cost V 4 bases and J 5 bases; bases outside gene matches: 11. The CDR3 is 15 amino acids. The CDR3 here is CSVGMTGGVRDEQYF. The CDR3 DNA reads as TGCAGCGTTGGAATGACAGGGGGCGTGCGGGACGAGCAGTACTTC.